The clone carrying this T cell receptor beta chain was counted only a few times. This sample is part of a study of T cells in Graves' hyperthyroidism and ophthalmopathy. Orbital computed tomography, thyroid ultrasound, serum thyroxine and TRAb, and clinical symptoms together informed the diagnoses. Germline trimming cut 3 bases from V and 8 bases from J; bases unmatched to any gene: 13. CDR1 and CDR2 from the germline V gene are SGHRS and YFSETQ. This CDR3 has 18 residues. From RNA transcripts, TCR beta CDR3 regions were amplified. During a first-round RT-PCR of the TCR CDR3, the HTBI primer set was used. TCRdb re-derived calls from the multiplex PCR reads in MiXCR, one entry per CDR3 protein. In the table there are around 380,000 distinct CDR3 sequences, roughly 14% of which are singletons.

The chain uses TRBV5-1 and TRBJ2-3; 15 bases line up with TRBD2. The specimen sequenced was blood. This receptor was obtained from a man younger than 40 with Graves' hyperthyroidism that later progressed to Graves' ophthalmopathy. This CDR3 is CASSSISGTSGGPPTQYF. The CDR3 nucleotides read TGCGCCAGCAGCTCAATTTCCGGGACTAGCGGGGGGCCCCCTACGCAGTATTTT.